The T cell receptor (beta chain) under discussion was sequenced for a study of control samples from healthy donors and cancer patients. Trimming pared 4 bases from V and 0 bases from J, leaving 10 bases between. Germline values: CDR1 MNHEY, CDR2 SVGAGI. The CDR3 length is 14 residues. The table came from immunoSEQ multiplex PCR; TCRdb's copy has only in-frame clones and leaves some out. The profile covers about 70,000 clones, with around 84% appearing a single time and around 3% taken by the ten largest. This receptor was identified in a woman aged 50 to 60 with lung cancer. The rearrangement joins TRBV6-5 to TRBJ2-7; D not resolved. The source material was PBMCs. The CDR3 is CASSSDPSSYEQYF. CDR3 nucleotides: TGTGCCAGCAGTTCCGACCCTAGCTCCTACGAGCAGTACTTC.